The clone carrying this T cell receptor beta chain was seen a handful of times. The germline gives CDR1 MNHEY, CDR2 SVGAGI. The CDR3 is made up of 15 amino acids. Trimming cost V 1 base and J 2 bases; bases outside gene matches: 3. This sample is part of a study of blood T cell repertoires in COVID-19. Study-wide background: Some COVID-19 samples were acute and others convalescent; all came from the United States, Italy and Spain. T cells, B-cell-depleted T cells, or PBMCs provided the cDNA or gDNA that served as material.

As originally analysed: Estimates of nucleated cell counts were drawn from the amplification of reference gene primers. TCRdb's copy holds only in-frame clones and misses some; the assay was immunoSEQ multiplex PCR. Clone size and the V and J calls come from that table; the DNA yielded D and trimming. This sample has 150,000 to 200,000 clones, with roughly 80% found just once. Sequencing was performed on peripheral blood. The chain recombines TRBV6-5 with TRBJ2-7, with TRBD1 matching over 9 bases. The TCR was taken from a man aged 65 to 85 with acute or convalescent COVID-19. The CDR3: CASSYLGDRAYEQYF. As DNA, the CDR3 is TGTGCCAGCAGTTACTTAGGGGACAGGGCCTACGAGCAGTACTTC.